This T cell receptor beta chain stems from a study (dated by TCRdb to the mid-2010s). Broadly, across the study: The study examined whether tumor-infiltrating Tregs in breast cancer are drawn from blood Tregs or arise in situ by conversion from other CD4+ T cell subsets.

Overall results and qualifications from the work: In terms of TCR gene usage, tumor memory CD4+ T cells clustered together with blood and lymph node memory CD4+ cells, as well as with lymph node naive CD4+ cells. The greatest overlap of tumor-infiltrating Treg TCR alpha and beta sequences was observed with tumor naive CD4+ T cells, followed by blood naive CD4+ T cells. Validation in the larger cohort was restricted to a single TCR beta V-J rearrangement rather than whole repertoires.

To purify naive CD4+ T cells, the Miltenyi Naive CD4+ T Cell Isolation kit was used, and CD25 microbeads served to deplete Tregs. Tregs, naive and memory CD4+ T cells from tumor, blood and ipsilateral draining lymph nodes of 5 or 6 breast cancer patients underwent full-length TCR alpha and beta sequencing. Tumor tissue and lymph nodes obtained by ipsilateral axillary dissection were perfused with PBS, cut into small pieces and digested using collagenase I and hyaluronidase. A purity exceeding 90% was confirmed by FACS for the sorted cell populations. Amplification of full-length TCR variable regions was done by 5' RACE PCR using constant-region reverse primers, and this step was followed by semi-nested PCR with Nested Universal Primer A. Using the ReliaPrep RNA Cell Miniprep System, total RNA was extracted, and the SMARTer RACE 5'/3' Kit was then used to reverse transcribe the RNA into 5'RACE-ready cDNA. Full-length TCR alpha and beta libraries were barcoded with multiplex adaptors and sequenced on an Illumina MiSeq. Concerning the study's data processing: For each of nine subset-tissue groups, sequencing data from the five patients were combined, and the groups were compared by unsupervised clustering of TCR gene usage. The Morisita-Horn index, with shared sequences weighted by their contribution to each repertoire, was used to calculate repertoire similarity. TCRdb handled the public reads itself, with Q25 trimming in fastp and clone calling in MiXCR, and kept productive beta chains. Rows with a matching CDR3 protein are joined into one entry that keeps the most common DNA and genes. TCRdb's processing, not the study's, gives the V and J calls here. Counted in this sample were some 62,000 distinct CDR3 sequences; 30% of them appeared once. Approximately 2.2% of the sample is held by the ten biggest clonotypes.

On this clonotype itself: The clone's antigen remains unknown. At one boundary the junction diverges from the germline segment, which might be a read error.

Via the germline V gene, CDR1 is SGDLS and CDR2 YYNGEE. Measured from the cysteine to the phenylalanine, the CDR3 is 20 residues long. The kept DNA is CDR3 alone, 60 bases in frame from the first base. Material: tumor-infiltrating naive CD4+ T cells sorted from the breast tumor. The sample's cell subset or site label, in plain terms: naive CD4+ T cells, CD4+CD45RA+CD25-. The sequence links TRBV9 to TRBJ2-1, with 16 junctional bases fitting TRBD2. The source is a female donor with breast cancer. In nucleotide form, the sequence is TGTGCCGGCAGCCCCCTTACCGGGACTAGCGGGGGGGCCGACTACAATGAGCAGTTCTTC. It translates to CAGSPLTGTSGGADYNEQFF.